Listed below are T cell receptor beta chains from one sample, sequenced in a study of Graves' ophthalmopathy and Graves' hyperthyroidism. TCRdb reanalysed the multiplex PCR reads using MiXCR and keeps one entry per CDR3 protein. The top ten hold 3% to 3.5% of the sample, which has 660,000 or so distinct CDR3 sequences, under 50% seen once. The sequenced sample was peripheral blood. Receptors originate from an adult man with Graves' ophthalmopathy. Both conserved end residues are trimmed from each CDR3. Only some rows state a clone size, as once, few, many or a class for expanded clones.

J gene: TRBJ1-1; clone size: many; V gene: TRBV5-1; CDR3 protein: ASSLAQNTEAF
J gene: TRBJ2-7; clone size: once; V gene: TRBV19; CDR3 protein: ASSIRQGSPTYEQY
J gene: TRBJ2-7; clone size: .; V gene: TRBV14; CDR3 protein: ASSSGLGWY
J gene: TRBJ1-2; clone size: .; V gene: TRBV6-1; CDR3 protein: ASSYSPWTLGDGYT
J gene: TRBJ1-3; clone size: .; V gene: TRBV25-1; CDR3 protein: ASSELGRAETIY
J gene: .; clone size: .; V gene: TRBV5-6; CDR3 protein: VSSLGGTYEQY
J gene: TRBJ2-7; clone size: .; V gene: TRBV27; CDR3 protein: ASSSPPAGLVHEQY
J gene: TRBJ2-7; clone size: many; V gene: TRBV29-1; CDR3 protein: MRPGLALSYEQY
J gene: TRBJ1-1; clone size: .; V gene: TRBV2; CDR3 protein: ASSLSPGSNTEAF
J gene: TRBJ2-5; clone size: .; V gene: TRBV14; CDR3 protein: ASSRTSGGVQETQY
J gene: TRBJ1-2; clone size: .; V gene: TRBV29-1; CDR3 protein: SAGQNT
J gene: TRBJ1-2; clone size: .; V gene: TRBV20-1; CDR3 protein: SAGQGDRYNYGYT
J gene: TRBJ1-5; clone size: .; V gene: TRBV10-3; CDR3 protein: ASSVTENYSNQPQH
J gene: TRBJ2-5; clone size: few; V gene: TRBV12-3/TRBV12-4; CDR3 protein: ASSLTRQSQETQY
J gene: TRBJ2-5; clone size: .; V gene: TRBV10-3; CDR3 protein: AIRRTDGTQY
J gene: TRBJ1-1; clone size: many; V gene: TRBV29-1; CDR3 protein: SAGEATEAF
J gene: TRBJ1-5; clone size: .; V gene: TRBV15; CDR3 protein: ATSSGQGGQPQH
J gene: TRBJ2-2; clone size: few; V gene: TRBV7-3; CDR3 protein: ASSLGGPAGPGELF